This T cell receptor (beta chain) was sequenced in a study of blood T cell repertoires in COVID-19 (dated by TCRdb to about 2020). At the level of the whole study: The collaborator samples originated in the United States, Italy and Spain and spanned the acute and convalescent phases of COVID-19. The prospective study material was composed of cDNA or gDNA derived from T cells, B-cell-depleted T cells, or PBMCs. Deeply sampled blood TCRbeta repertoires from subjects exposed to, actively infected with, or recovered from COVID-19 were included in the dataset. The repertoires were made available in a free public database intended to serve as a resource for research on the immune response to SARS-CoV-2. Samples came from the ongoing ImmuneRACE study (first 160 participants) plus 1,254 subjects from 6 global collaborators. Sample metadata almost always included a de-identified subject ID, COVID-19 status, age in years and sex. Where available, HLA class I and class II types were taken from metadata supplied by the sample provider and were not determined by assay-based typing.

The immunoSEQ Assay, a bias-controlled multiplex PCR, was used to amplify TCRbeta CDR3 regions from genomic DNA. The source study handled its data this way. Nucleated cell counts per sample were estimated from amplification of reference gene primers within the assay. To quantify the absolute abundance of each unique TCRbeta CDR3 rearrangement, sequence reads were collapsed and filtered. For each sample, productive Simpson clonality was calculated as the square root of Simpson's diversity index across productive rearrangements. TCRdb holds this immuneACCESS table with in-frame rearrangements only. Some clones are missing; in checked studies, unresolved V genes explain under half, and the rest has no known cause. V and J calls and clone size are those listed in that table; D and trimming were worked out from the DNA. The sample table contains approximately 40,000 clones; only one count was recorded for approximately 91% of them. Approximately 2% of the sample is taken by the ten largest.

Results the study describes overall, beyond this receptor: The amount of clinical and demographic metadata varied by source and participant and was provided uncurated.

In regard to this clone: Its specific antigen is unknown. Base qualities are not at hand, and no much larger clone is one base apart.

Each collaborating institution followed its own protocols to collect whole blood in K2EDTA tubes. Collaborator samples were shipped for TCRbeta analysis as frozen whole blood, isolated PBMCs, or DNA extracted from either sample type. The cysteine opens and the phenylalanine closes a CDR3 of 15 amino acids. Only CDR3 DNA is held: 45 bases, read in frame from base 1. Between the V and J ends, shortened by 0 bases and 7 bases respectively, the junction contains 15 bases. Per the germline V gene, LGHNA is the CDR1 and YNFKEQ is the CDR2. Sample: peripheral blood. The chain uses TRBV4-2 and TRBJ1-1, with no confidently assigned D gene. The receptor was isolated from a human donor in a cohort sampled during active COVID-19. The bases read TGTGCCAGCAGCCAAGAGGTCGGGAACAGAGGTGAAGCTTTCTTT. Its protein product is CASSQEVGNRGEAFF.